The 21 T cell receptor beta chains in this list originate from one sample, sequenced in a study of shared clonotypes between healthy human individuals. Generated by immunoSEQ multiplex PCR, the TCRdb table keeps only in-frame clones and is missing some. The table records 1.6 million or so clones, approximately 98.5% of them present only once. The specimen sequenced was naive CD4+ T cells sorted from blood. Subset here: CD45RA+ positively selected. All receptors derive from a man aged 25-40 years in good health.

The chain has TRBV28 and TRBJ2-7, with unresolved D. Trimming pared 6 bases from V and 2 bases from J, leaving 14 bases between. CDR1 and CDR2 (germline): MDHEN, SYDVKM. This CDR3 is 14 amino acids long. The CDR3 sequence: CASSPSNSPYEQYF. The CDR3 DNA sequence: TGTGCCAGCAGCCCCTCGAATTCACCCTACGAGCAGTACTTC.

The chain carries TRBV25-1 and TRBJ2-7, with D perhaps matching TRBD1 or TRBD2 (5 bases each). Trimming shortened V by 5 bases and J by 2 bases, and 13 bases separated the two germline ends. This CDR3 is 14 amino acids long. Germline lookup yields CDR1 MGHDK and CDR2 SYGVNS. In DNA form, the CDR3 reads TGTGCCAGCAGTCCGAGAGGGACGACCTACGAGCAGTACTTC. Translation gives CASSPRGTTYEQYF.

This clone was detected once. This chain links TRBV11-1 with TRBJ2-6; 9 nucleotides align to TRBD1. Germline V gene sequence: CDR1 SGHAT, CDR2 FQDESV (reference sequence). The CDR3 has 17 residues. Trimming cost V 5 bases and J 0 bases; bases outside gene matches: 5. CDR3 sequence (DNA): TGTGCCAGCAGCGACAGGGACAGGGCCTCTGGGGCCAACGTCCTGACTTTC. Its protein is CASSDRDRASGANVLTF. The whole variable domain, remainder taken from reference TRBV11-1 and TRBJ2-6, is EAEVAQSPRYKITEKSQAVAFWCDPISGHATLYWYRQILGQGPELLVQFQDESVVDDSQLPKDRFSAERLKGVDSTLKIQPAELGDSAMYLCASSDRDRASGANVLTFGAGSRLTVL.

In nucleotides, the CDR3 is TGTGCCAGCAGTGAGACTTCAGTCTCGGTAAACTATGGCTACACCTTC. Protein product: CASSETSVSVNYGYTF. This sequence joins TRBV2 and TRBJ1-2; no reliable D call. V lost 3 bases and J lost 2, with 16 bases in between. The length of the CDR3 is 16 residues. The V gene's germline CDR1 is SNHLY and CDR2 FYNNEI.

This chain uses TRBV6-1 with TRBJ1-5, with D possibly matching TRBD1 (5 bases). This CDR3 is built from 14 residues. The germline V and J ends were trimmed by 3 bases and 4 bases, with 10 bases remaining between them. Looked up from germline, CDR1 is MNHNS and CDR2 is SASEGT. The DNA of the CDR3 is TGTGCCAGCAGTGACTTGGGGGGGAATCAGCCCCAGCATTTT. Translating it yields CASSDLGGNQPQHF.

This clone was seen just once. The chain links TRBV27 to TRBJ1-1; a possible D gene is TRBD1 (6 bases). The CDR3 totals 17 residues. The germline V gene has CDR1 MNHEY and CDR2 SMNVEV (reference sequence). V lost 3 bases and J 6 bases, leaving 23 bases between the germline ends. The CDR3 bases are TGTGCCAGCAGTTTGGAGGGGGTAGGGTCAGGGAGGGCTGAAGCTTTCTTT. Its translation is CASSLEGVGSGRAEAFF.

The chain is built from TRBV5-4 and TRBJ2-1; D gene unclear. The germline gives CDR1 SGHNT, CDR2 YYREEE (reference sequence). The V end lost 3 bases, the J end lost 0 bases, and 10 bases lay between the germline ends. The CDR3 extends over 15 amino acids. CDR3 residues: CASSSGSSSYNEQFF. The CDR3 nucleotides are TGTGCCAGCAGCTCCGGGTCAAGCTCCTACAATGAGCAGTTCTTC.

The chain recombines TRBV18 with TRBJ1-5; 11 positions match TRBD1. V lost 2 bases to trimming and J lost 1 base; unmatched junction nucleotides: 7. Germline V gene lookup returns CDR1 KGHSH and CDR2 LQKENI. This CDR3 is built from 18 residues. CDR3 sequence (DNA): TGTGCCAGCTCACCAGGCGGACAGGGGGCGAGGAGCAATCAGCCCCAGCATTTT. Translated: CASSPGGQGARSNQPQHF.

The chain joins TRBV5-1 to TRBJ2-2; no firm D call. Per germline, CDR1 SGHRS and CDR2 YFSETQ. V was pared by 0 bases and J by 5 bases, with 5 bases between. The CDR3 length is 13 residues. The CDR3 nucleotides read TGCGCCAGCAGCTTGGCCGAGACCGGGGAGCTGTTTTTT. Residues: CASSLAETGELFF.

A single count supports this clone. The J gene is TRBJ2-3, the V gene TRBV30; D possibly corresponds to TRBD2 (5 bases). The V gene's germline CDR1 is GTSNPN and CDR2 SVGIG (reference sequence). CDR3 length equals 14 residues. Between the trimmed V and J ends, which lost 3 bases and 4 bases, there was a span of 14 bases. The CDR3 nucleotides read TGTGCCTGGAGCGGGTGGGAGACCCCAGATACGCAGTATTTT. This translates into CAWSGWETPDTQYF. The full variable domain, rest sourced from reference TRBV30 and TRBJ2-3, is SQTIHQWPATLVQPVGSPLSLECTVEGTSNPNLYWYRQAAGRGLQLLFYSVGIGQISSEVPQNLSASRPQDRQFILSSKKLLLSDSGFYLCAWSGWETPDTQYFGPGTRLTVL.

The CDR3 region has the DNA TGTGCCAGCAGCTTGGAATCTCCCACAGATACGCAGTATTTT. Translated, it gives CASSLESPTDTQYF. The rearrangement links TRBV5-4 to TRBJ2-3; no definite D call. This CDR3 spans 14 amino acids. Germline V gene lookup returns CDR1 SGHNT and CDR2 YYREEE (reference sequence). Trimming took off 0 bases at V and 2 bases at J, with 7 bases between the two ends.

The CDR3 protein is CASSLQRGLGSGNTIYF. The CDR3 DNA reads as TGTGCCAGCAGCTTACAGAGGGGTCTCGGCTCTGGAAACACCATATATTTT. The V call is TRBV7-9, the J call TRBJ1-3; D may be TRBD1 (5 bases). Per the germline V gene, CDR1 is SEHNR and CDR2 is FQNEAQ (reference sequence). V lost 2 bases, J lost 0 bases, and 14 bases lay in between. The CDR3 covers 17 residues. Based on the CDR3 plus reference TRBV7-9 and TRBJ1-3, the full variable domain is DTGVSQNPRHKITKRGQNVTFRCDPISEHNRLYWYRQTLGQGPEFLTYFQNEAQLEKSRLLSDRFSAERPKGSFSTLEIQRTEQGDSAMYLCASSLQRGLGSGNTIYFGEGSWLTVV.

J is TRBJ2-3 and V is TRBV11-2, with 12 bases matching TRBD2. The length of the CDR3 is 20 residues. With 0 bases clipped from V and 2 bases from J, the junction kept 12 bases outside the gene matches. The V gene's germline CDR1 is SGHAT and CDR2 FQNNGV. The CDR3 spells CASSLDLLWTSGTLTDTQYF. In nucleotides, the CDR3 is TGTGCCAGCAGCTTAGATCTCCTCTGGACTAGCGGGACTCTCACAGATACGCAGTATTTT.

As for this clone: In the same sample, other DNA sequences code for this CDR3. This chain joins TRBV5-1 and TRBJ2-7, with 13 positions matching TRBD2. CDR1 SGHRS and CDR2 YFSETQ come from the germline V gene. After removal of 3 bases from V and 3 bases from J, the junction contained 3 bases not matched to a gene. The CDR3 extends over 15 amino acids. The CDR3 bases are TGCGCCAGCAGCTACGGACTAGCGGGAGACTACGAGCAGTACTTC. This translates into CASSYGLAGDYEQYF.

The chain uses TRBV18 and TRBJ2-5; a weak D match, TRBD1 (7 bases). This CDR3 spans 15 amino acids. Germline V CDR1 and CDR2: KGHSH, LQKENI. The V end was cut by 6 bases, the J end by 5 bases, with 19 bases between. CDR3 residues: CASSPSRTGGETQYF. The CDR3, as DNA: TGTGCCAGCTCCCCATCCAGGACAGGAGGGGAGACCCAGTACTTC. The whole variable domain, remainder taken from reference TRBV18 and TRBJ2-5, is NAGVMQNPRHLVRRRGQEARLRCSPMKGHSHVYWYRQLPEEGLKFMVYLQKENIIDESGMPKERFSAEFPKEGPSILRIQQVVRGDSAAYFCASSPSRTGGETQYFGPGTRLLVL.

The CDR3 bases are TGTGCCAGCAGTCCCCCCGGGGGTAGGGAGACCCAGTACTTC. Translating gives CASSPPGGRETQYF. The genes are TRBV28 and TRBJ2-5; a possible D gene is TRBD2 (6 bases). Per germline, CDR1 MDHEN and CDR2 SYDVKM. The CDR3 sequence is 14 residues long. The ends were cut back, 5 bases at V and 5 bases at J, with 15 bases in the middle.

This chain joins TRBV6-5 and TRBJ1-4, with 8 bases identical to TRBD1. With 7 bases clipped from V and 8 bases from J, the junction kept 9 bases outside the gene matches. The CDR3 is 14 amino acids. Germline loops: CDR1 MNHEY, CDR2 SVGAGI. The CDR3 DNA reads as TGTGCCAGCAAAAACAGGGGGGATCGGGAAAAACTGTTTTTT. Encoded protein: CASKNRGDREKLFF.

This clone appeared once. The CDR3 here is CASSIVRVGPGELFF. The CDR3, as DNA: TGTGCCAGTAGTATAGTGAGGGTTGGGCCCGGGGAGCTGTTTTTT. The V and J genes are TRBV19 and TRBJ2-2; possibly TRBD2 for D (5 bases). Trimming left V 1 base short and J 6 bases short, with 12 bases between. Germline-derived CDR1 and CDR2 are LNHDA and SQIVND (reference sequence). The length of the CDR3 is 15 residues.

The V and J genes are TRBV4-2 and TRBJ2-3; TRBD2 matches at 9 bases. The V and J ends lost 1 base and 0 bases, in that order; junction bases with no gene match: 5. The CDR3 runs to 17 residues. Looked up from germline, CDR1 is LGHNA and CDR2 is YNFKEQ. CDR3 loop: CASSQAGLAGSTDTQYF. The CDR3 DNA reads TGTGCCAGCAGCCAAGCGGGGCTAGCGGGAAGCACAGATACGCAGTATTTT.

V and J are TRBV29-1 and TRBJ2-3; D might be TRBD1 (5 bases). This CDR3 comprises 14 residues. CDR1 SQVTM and CDR2 ANQGSEA come from the germline V gene. The ends were cut back, 5 bases at V and 0 bases at J, with 12 bases in the middle. The DNA for the CDR3 is TGCAGCGTTAACACCAGGGTTAGCACAGATACGCAGTATTTT. Protein: CSVNTRVSTDTQYF.

This clone has a single count. The genes are TRBV5-6 and TRBJ1-3; no clear D. CDR1 is SGHDT, CDR2 YYEEEE, per germline. Trimming took 1 base from V and 9 from J, leaving 11 bases between them. This CDR3 is built from 13 residues. CDR3 in DNA: TGTGCCAGCAGCTTGTTTCGTACTGGCACCATATATTTT. As protein: CASSLFRTGTIYF.